The present TCR beta chain was sequenced within a study of spatial heterogeneity in lung cancer. Study details: At a median of about 22 months after resection, follow-up PBMC samples were sequenced when available.

In TCRdb, the 5' RACE reads were re-called with MiXCR into one record per CDR3 protein. The sample contains under 30,000 distinct CDR3 sequences, roughly 5.6% of which appear only once. CDR3 length: 16 residues. Germline CDR1 is SGHDT and CDR2 is YYEEEE. V lost 4 bases and J lost 4, with 20 bases in between. This clonotype has ten or more counts. Time point meaning: blood at routine non-recurrence follow-up after resection. From tumor, nontumor lung or frozen PBMC, whole RNA was taken unsorted for sequencing. The TCR originated in a male donor with early-stage non-small cell lung cancer. This chain joins TRBV5-6 and TRBJ1-2; perhaps TRBD1 as D (5 bases). The material was PBMCs, obtained at follow-up. Here the CDR3 reads CASSPPVGRARYGYTF. The CDR3 coding sequence is TGTGCCAGCAGCCCGCCCGTGGGCAGGGCGCGCTATGGCTACACCTTC.